This is a list of T cell receptor beta chains from one sample in a study of Ad26.COV2.S vaccination and SARS-CoV-2 variants. Sequencing was performed with immunoSEQ multiplex PCR; in TCRdb, only in-frame clones are kept and a portion is missing. Altogether about 320,000 clones are present, approximately 86% being singletons, with the ten largest covering more than 1.5%. Here the sequenced sample was peripheral blood, taken in a trial of Ad26.COV2.S vaccine versus placebo. These TCRs come from a person aged 18-65 years who received the Ad26.COV2.S COVID-19 vaccine or a placebo. CDR3s include the opening cysteine and the closing phenylalanine or tryptophan. A D gene is named only where the DNA matches it firmly. Clone sizes are given selectively: once, few, many, or a class where the clone is expanded.

J,D,V,length,size,DNA,CDR3
TRBJ1-1,.,TRBV7-2,15,.,TGTGCCAGCAGCTTACTCGGGTCCCCCTACACTGAAGCTTTCTTT,CASSLLGSPYTEAFF
TRBJ1-2,TRBD1,TRBV29-1,13,once,TGCAGCGTTCGGACAGGGGAGAGCTATGGCTACACCTTC,CSVRTGESYGYTF
TRBJ1-5,.,TRBV5-8,16,.,TGTGCCAGCAGCTTTAGGGTGGGCTTGAGCAATCAGCCCCAGCATTTT,CASSFRVGLSNQPQHF
TRBJ2-1,TRBD2,TRBV12-3/TRBV12-4,13,.,TGTGCCAGCAGTCCCTTAGCGGGGGGGGAGCAGTTCTTC,CASSPLAGGEQFF
TRBJ1-2,.,TRBV6-6,14,few,TGTGCCAGCAGACCCTGGGGGGAGGACTATGGCTACACCTTC,CASRPWGEDYGYTF
TRBJ2-3,.,TRBV9,13,.,TGTGCCAGCAGCGGGGGGAGCACAGATACGCAGTATTTT,CASSGGSTDTQYF
TRBJ1-4,.,TRBV9,14,.,TGTGCCAGCAGCGGATACAGGGATCCAGAAAAACTGTTTTTT,CASSGYRDPEKLFF
TRBJ1-5,.,TRBV18,13,many,TGTGCCAGCTCACAAGCTGACAATCAGCCCCAGCATTTT,CASSQADNQPQHF
TRBJ2-1,TRBD2,TRBV6-4,14,.,TGTGCCAGCAGTGAAGCGGGGGGGTACAATGAGCAGTTCTTC,CASSEAGGYNEQFF
TRBJ2-5,.,TRBV7-6,15,.,TGTGCCAGCAGCTTAGCAGGGGGGAGCGGAGAGACCCAGTACTTC,CASSLAGGSGETQYF
TRBJ2-3,.,TRBV19,16,.,TGTGCCAGTAGTATAATGGGGGGCAGGCTAGGGGATACGCAGTATTTT,CASSIMGGRLGDTQYF
TRBJ2-3,.,TRBV4-2,16,once,TGTGCCAGCAGCCAAGAGCGCGGTGCCAGGCGAGATACGCAGTATTTT,CASSQERGARRDTQYF
TRBJ1-5,.,TRBV20-1,13,.,TGCAGTGCTAGTTTACAGCGCAATCAGCCCCAGCATTTT,CSASLQRNQPQHF
TRBJ1-6,.,TRBV7-7,14,.,TGTGCCAGCAGCCAAGGGGGGACTAATTCACCCCTCCACTTT,CASSQGGTNSPLHF
TRBJ1-6,.,TRBV6-5,15,.,TGTGCCAGCAGCCGGACGGGTAGCGCAAATTCACCCCTCCACTTT,CASSRTGSANSPLHF
TRBJ2-3,.,TRBV6-2/TRBV6-3,16,.,TGTGCCAGCAGTTACTCGGGCAGTTGGGGCACAGATACGCAGTATTTT,CASSYSGSWGTDTQYF
TRBJ2-7,TRBD1,TRBV14,14,few,TGTGCCAGCAGCCGAGCCGGGACAGGGAACGAGCAGTACTTC,CASSRAGTGNEQYF
TRBJ1-5,.,TRBV6-6,16,.,TGTGCCAGCGGTCAGGGATTGTCGGCCCGCAATCAGCCCCAGCATTTT,CASGQGLSARNQPQHF
TRBJ2-2,TRBD1,TRBV2,16,few,TGTGCCAGCAGGGAGACCGGGACAGCGAACACCGGGGAGCTGTTTTTT,CASRETGTANTGELFF
TRBJ1-6,TRBD1,TRBV6-2/TRBV6-3,17,few,TGTGCCAGCAGTTTACGATCTCCGGGACAGTATAATTCACCCCTCCACTTT,CASSLRSPGQYNSPLHF
TRBJ2-3,TRBD2,TRBV9,17,.,TGTGCCAGCAGCGTAACCTCCTACGGGGGGGTCACAGATACGCAGTATTTT,CASSVTSYGGVTDTQYF
TRBJ2-5,TRBD2,TRBV15,14,.,TGTGCCACCGGCGGGGGTTCATTCCAAGAGACCCAGTACTTC,CATGGGSFQETQYF
TRBJ1-2,TRBD1,TRBV27,17,.,TGTGCCAGCAGTCCCCCGCGCGCCTTAGGGGGCGACTATGGCTACACCTTC,CASSPPRALGGDYGYTF
TRBJ2-7,TRBD1,TRBV15,18,.,TGTGCCACCAGCAGTAGATATGCCGGGACAGGGCGCTCCTACGAGCAGTACTTC,CATSSRYAGTGRSYEQYF
TRBJ2-1,.,TRBV13,19,.,TGTGCCAGCAGCTCGCGTCTCATCAGACAGGTGAGCTCCTACAATGAGCAGTTCTTC,CASSSRLIRQVSSYNEQFF
TRBJ2-2,TRBD1,TRBV19,14,few,TGTGCCAGTAGTAGACAGGGGAACACCGGGGAGCTGTTTTTT,CASSRQGNTGELFF
TRBJ1-1,TRBD1,TRBV7-7,15,once,TGTGCCAGCAGCCCATGGACAGGGACGAACACTGAAGCTTTCTTT,CASSPWTGTNTEAFF
TRBJ1-6,.,TRBV9,14,once,TGTGCCAGCAGCGAAGGACAGAAGAATTCACCCCTCCACTTT,CASSEGQKNSPLHF
TRBJ1-2,.,TRBV4-2,18,once,TGTGCCAGCAGCCAAGATAAGGGCAGTCCAACATCAAACTATGGCTACACCTTC,CASSQDKGSPTSNYGYTF
TRBJ2-1,TRBD2,TRBV25-1,15,.,TGTGCCAGTAGTGAAGCGGGGGGGTCCTACAATGAGCAGTTCTTC,CASSEAGGSYNEQFF
TRBJ2-7,.,TRBV11-2,15,.,TGTGCCAGCAGCGCGCCCGGGACATTTGGCTACGAGCAGTACTTC,CASSAPGTFGYEQYF
TRBJ1-1,.,TRBV5-8,15,few,TGTGCCAGCACCCTTCGCCGGCAGGGTCCCACTGAAGCTTTCTTT,CASTLRRQGPTEAFF
TRBJ2-3,.,TRBV5-1,15,.,TGCGCCAGCAGCTTGGGGGGAGACACCACAGATACGCAGTATTTT,CASSLGGDTTDTQYF
TRBJ2-7,.,TRBV29-1,15,.,TGCAGCGTTGAAGATCGCACCCACAGTAACTACGAGCAGTACTTC,CSVEDRTHSNYEQYF
TRBJ1-2,.,TRBV6-5,15,few,TGTGCCAGCAGACCTCAACCTGACACTGGGTATGGCTACACCTTC,CASRPQPDTGYGYTF
TRBJ1-2,.,TRBV28,15,.,TGTGCCAGCAGTTTGGCAGGGTCCTCCATCTATGGCTACACCTTC,CASSLAGSSIYGYTF
TRBJ2-2,.,TRBV7-3,16,.,TGTGCCAGCAGCTTAGGGACATCGAGGGGCACCGGGGAGCTGTTTTTT,CASSLGTSRGTGELFF
TRBJ1-2,.,TRBV19,17,.,TGTGCCAGTAGTATCTATTGGGGGCACCCCCTGGGCTATGGCTACACCTTC,CASSIYWGHPLGYGYTF
TRBJ1-6,TRBD1,TRBV10-3,14,few,TGTGCCATCAGTGACACAGGGGATAATTCGCCCCTCCACTTT,CAISDTGDNSPLHF
TRBJ1-4,.,TRBV11-2,17,.,TGTGCCAGCAGCTTGGGCGGGTTTGGAACAACTAATGAAAAACTGTTTTTT,CASSLGGFGTTNEKLFF
TRBJ1-5,.,TRBV2,15,.,TGTGCCAGCAGTGAACAGGGATTGGACAATCAGCCCCAGCATTTT,CASSEQGLDNQPQHF
TRBJ1-3,TRBD1,TRBV5-4,16,.,TGTGCCAGCAGCAAGGGACAGGGGGAGTCTGGAAACACCATATATTTT,CASSKGQGESGNTIYF
TRBJ1-2,TRBD1,TRBV5-1,15,.,TGCGCCAGCAGCTTGGAGGGGCGGACAGGGGATGGCTACACCTTC,CASSLEGRTGDGYTF
TRBJ1-4,TRBD1,TRBV5-4,14,.,TGTGCCAGCAGCTCGACAGGGCTTTCTGAAAAACTGTTTTTT,CASSSTGLSEKLFF
TRBJ1-3,.,TRBV24-1,13,.,TGTGCCACCAGTGCCGCAGGGTCCGACACCATATATTTT,CATSAAGSDTIYF
TRBJ1-3,.,TRBV3-1/TRBV3-2,13,.,TGTGCCAGCAGCCAAGTTAGTGGAAACACCATATATTTT,CASSQVSGNTIYF
TRBJ1-2,.,TRBV19,14,.,TGTGCCAGTAGTATTTACGGACAGATCTATGGCTACACCTTC,CASSIYGQIYGYTF
TRBJ2-2,TRBD2,TRBV7-2,18,.,TGTGCCAGCAGCCCTGGACTAGCGGGGGGTCGGTACACCGGGGAGCTGTTTTTT,CASSPGLAGGRYTGELFF